Each of the 5 T cell receptor beta chains below was sequenced from the same sample in a study of CD8 T cells in ankylosing spondylitis. MiXCR, run by TCRdb on the 5' RACE reads, gives a single entry per CDR3 protein. Among more than 150,000 distinct CDR3 sequences, about 13% were seen once, and the ten largest hold 15% to 20%. Specimen: blood, either unsorted or a sorted T cell fraction (not recorded which). The receptors were sampled from a male donor with ankylosing spondylitis or in good health (not recorded which).

This clonotype was counted at least ten times. V and J are TRBV5-1 and TRBJ1-5, with D perhaps matching TRBD1 (6 bases). Trimming shortened V by 1 base and J by 1 base, and 6 bases separated the two germline ends. Germline CDR1 reads SGHRS; CDR2 reads YFSETQ. The CDR3 totals 14 residues. The DNA of the CDR3 is TGCGCCAGCAGCTTGACAGGGAGCAATCAGCCCCAGCATTTT. It translates to CASSLTGSNQPQHF.

Only a few counts were recorded for this clonotype. V gene TRBV6-2 or TRBV6-3 combines with J gene TRBJ2-7; tentatively, D is TRBD2 (6 bases). The CDR3 is 16 amino acids. The V end lost 2 bases, the J end lost 4 bases, and 18 bases lay between the germline ends. Germline assignment: CDR1 MNHEY and CDR2 SVGEGT. The CDR3 DNA sequence: TGTGCCAGCAGTTACCGTTCCCGGGACTGGGGGTACGAGCAGTACTTC. This encodes CASSYRSRDWGYEQYF.

This chain connects TRBV14 to TRBJ2-7; tentative D call: TRBD1 (6 bases). V was clipped by 3 bases and J by 1 base, with 16 bases between them. The CDR3 contains 16 residues. Germline CDR1 and CDR2: SGHDN and FVKESK. CDR3 sequence (DNA): TGTGCCAGCAGCCATCCAGGGCCAGGGGCGTCCTACGAGCAGTACTTC. It encodes CASSHPGPGASYEQYF.

The table lists this clonotype with a few counts. The chain has TRBV30 and TRBJ2-3, with 11 bases fitting TRBD2. CDR3 size: 14 residues. V lost 5 bases and J lost 2; bases outside the gene matches: 3. Germline lookup yields CDR1 GTSNPN and CDR2 SVGIG (reference sequence). CDR3 region: CAWGSGGATDTQYF. CDR3 DNA sequence: TGTGCCTGGGGTAGCGGGGGGGCCACAGATACGCAGTATTTT.

This clonotype occurred a few times. The V and J genes are TRBV5-1 and TRBJ2-5, with 9 bases lining up with TRBD2. Germline loops: CDR1 SGHRS, CDR2 YFSETQ. The CDR3 is 17 residues long. With V trimmed by 4 bases and J by 6 bases, 16 bases remained unmatched. In DNA form, the CDR3 reads TGCGCCAGCAGCCTCAGTCCGGGACTAGCCTCTACTAAGACCCAGTACTTC. Amino acids: CASSLSPGLASTKTQYF. Full variable domain (missing parts from reference TRBV5-1 and TRBJ2-5): KAGVTQTPRYLIKTRGQQVTLSCSPISGHRSVSWYQQTPGQGLQFLFEYFSETQRNKGNFPGRFSGRQFSNSRSEMNVSTLELGDSALYLCASSLSPGLASTKTQYFGPGTRLLVL.